Following are 3 T cell receptor beta chains from one sample sequenced in a study of T cells in women clearing cervical HPV infection. Only in-frame clones appear in the TCRdb table, and some are missing; sequencing was by immunoSEQ multiplex PCR. Recorded here are about 35,000 clones; the top ten clones represent roughly 1.6%. The sequencing input was blood buffy coat. The origin of the receptors is a woman aged 18 to 69 with a cervical HPV16 infection that either progressed to CIN3+ or cleared (not recorded which).

Comment on this clone: The read terminates 3 residues before the CDR3 end, so the remaining end is supplied by the germline J gene. The rearrangement links TRBV2 to TRBJ2-3; 8 bases are a match to TRBD2. The CDR3 covers 17 residues. Germline V lookup: CDR1 SNHLY, CDR2 FYNNEI. The CDR3 here is CASSDLSVGGGKETQYF. CDR3 bases read: TGTGCCAGCAGTGACTTGTCGGTCGGGGGGGGAAAAGAGACG.

Remarks on this clone: The read terminates 3 residues ahead of where the CDR3 ends, so the germline J gene completes it. V gene TRBV2 combines with J gene TRBJ2-2; 11 positions match TRBD2. CDR1 and CDR2 from the germline V gene are SNHLY and FYNNEI. Trimming cost V 5 bases and J 4 bases; bases outside gene matches: 3. The CDR3 consists of 15 residues. The CDR3 region is CASSRLAGTTGELFF. CDR3 DNA (partial): TGTGCCAGCAGTAGACTAGCGGGAACCACCGGGGAG.

About this clone itself: The read stops 3 residues short of the end of the CDR3; the missing end is completed from the germline J gene. The chain is built from TRBV11-2 and TRBJ2-2; 7 bases match TRBD1. CDR1 is SGHAT, CDR2 FQNNGV, per germline. The CDR3 runs to 15 residues. This CDR3 is CASSLVGGQNSPLFF. Partial CDR3 DNA: TGTGCCAGCAGCTTAGTAGGGGGACAGAATTCACCG.